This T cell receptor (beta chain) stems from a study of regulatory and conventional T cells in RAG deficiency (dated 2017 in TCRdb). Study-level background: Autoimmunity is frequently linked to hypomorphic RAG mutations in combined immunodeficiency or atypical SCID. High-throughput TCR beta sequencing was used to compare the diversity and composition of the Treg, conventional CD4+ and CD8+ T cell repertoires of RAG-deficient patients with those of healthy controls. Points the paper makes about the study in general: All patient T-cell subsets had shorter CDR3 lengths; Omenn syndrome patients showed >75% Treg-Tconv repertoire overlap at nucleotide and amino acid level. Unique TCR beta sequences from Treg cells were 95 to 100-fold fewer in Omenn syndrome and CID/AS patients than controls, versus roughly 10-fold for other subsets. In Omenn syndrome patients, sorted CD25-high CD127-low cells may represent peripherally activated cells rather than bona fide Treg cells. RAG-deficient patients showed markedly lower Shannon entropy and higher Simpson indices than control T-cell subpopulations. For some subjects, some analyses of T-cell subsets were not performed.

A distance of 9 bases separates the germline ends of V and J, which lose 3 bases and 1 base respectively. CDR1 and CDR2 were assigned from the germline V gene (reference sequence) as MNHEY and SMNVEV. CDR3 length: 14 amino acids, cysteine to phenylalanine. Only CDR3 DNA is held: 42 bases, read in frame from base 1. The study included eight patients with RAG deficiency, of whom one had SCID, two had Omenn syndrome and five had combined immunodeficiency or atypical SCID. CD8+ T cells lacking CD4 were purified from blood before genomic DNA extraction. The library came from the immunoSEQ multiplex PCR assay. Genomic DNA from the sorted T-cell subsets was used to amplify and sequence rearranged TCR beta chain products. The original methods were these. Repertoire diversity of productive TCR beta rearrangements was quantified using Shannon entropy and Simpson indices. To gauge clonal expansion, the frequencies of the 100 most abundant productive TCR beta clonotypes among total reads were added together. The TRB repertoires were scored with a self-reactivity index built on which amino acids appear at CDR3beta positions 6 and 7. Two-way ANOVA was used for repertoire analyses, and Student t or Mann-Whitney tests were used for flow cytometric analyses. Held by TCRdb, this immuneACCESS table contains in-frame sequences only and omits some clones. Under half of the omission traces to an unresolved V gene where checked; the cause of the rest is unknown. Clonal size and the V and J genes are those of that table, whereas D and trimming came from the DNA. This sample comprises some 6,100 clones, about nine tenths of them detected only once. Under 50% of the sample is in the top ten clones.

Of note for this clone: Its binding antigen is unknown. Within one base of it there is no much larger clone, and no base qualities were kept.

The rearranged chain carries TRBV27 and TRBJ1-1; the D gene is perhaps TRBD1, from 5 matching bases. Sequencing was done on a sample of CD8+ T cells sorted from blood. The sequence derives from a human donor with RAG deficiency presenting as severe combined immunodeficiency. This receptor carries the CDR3 CASSLGVTNTEAFF. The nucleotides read TGTGCCAGCAGTTTGGGGGTTACGAACACTGAAGCTTTCTTT.